This T cell receptor beta chain was identified in a study of OX40 agonist ivuxolimab in advanced cancers. Sequencing was performed with immunoSEQ multiplex PCR; in TCRdb, only in-frame clones are kept and a portion is missing. The sample has some 67,000 clones, about 88% seen once. Points from the study as a whole: On average, CD8+ T cells had more expanded clones than CD4+. The expanded peripheral T cells' antigen specificity was not determined. In the 0.1-3.0 mg/kg groups, partial responders showed among the lowest expansion. Some of the nonresponding patients also showed low levels of normalized T-cell clonal expansion.

Germline values: CDR1 SGHKS, CDR2 YYEKEE (reference sequence). The ends were cut back, 0 bases at V and 3 bases at J, with 12 bases in the middle. There are 16 residues in the CDR3. In this sample, this clone turned up once. Its antigen is as yet unknown. The sequencing here drew on CD4+ or CD8+ T cells sorted from blood, taken in a trial of the OX40 agonist ivuxolimab. This clonotype was sampled from an adult with an advanced solid tumor such as melanoma, head and neck, liver or kidney cancer. This chain joins TRBV5-5 and TRBJ2-2; TRBD2 is a possible D gene (5 bases). The CDR3 DNA follows: TGTGCCAGCAGCTTGGGGCCGGGGAGCGACACCGGGGAGCTGTTTTTT. Protein: CASSLGPGSDTGELFF.